These 19 T cell receptor beta chains were sequenced from one sample in a study of blood T cells in healthy people across ages. Using a J-beta primer mix together with a sample-barcoded 5' primer, a second PCR was run for roughly 7 to 12 cycles. TCRdb ran MiXCR on the 5' RACE reads and lists one entry per CDR3 protein. The sample consists of 1.5 million to 1.8 million distinct CDR3 sequences, 42% of them appearing once. Material for sequencing was blood. The receptors stem from a woman aged 18 to 35 in good health.

About this clonotype: A much larger clone sits a single nucleotide away, making a read error possible. The gene calls are TRBV4-2 and TRBJ2-1; 7 bases line up with TRBD2. With the DNA end fitting TRBJ2-7 better, the J assignment may be wrong. The CDR3 length is 17 residues. Germline CDR1 reads LGHNA; CDR2 reads YNFKEQ. In nucleotides, the CDR3 is TGTGCCAGCAGCCAAGATTACGCGGGGGTCTCCTACAATGAGCAGTACTTC. Protein: CASSQDYAGVSYNEQYF.

This clonotype was seen a few times. V usage is TRBV20-1 and J usage is TRBJ2-5; possible D gene TRBD2, 6 bases. Germline values: CDR1 DFQATT, CDR2 SNEGSKA (reference sequence). This CDR3 region has 15 residues. Trimming left V 1 base short and J 10 bases short, with 22 bases between. CDR3 nucleotides: TGCAGTGCTAGAGGGGGGGATCGTCCCATTATGGGCCAGTACTTC. It yields the protein CSARGGDRPIMGQYF.

This clonotype turned up a few times. The chain has TRBV3-1 and TRBJ2-1; TRBD1 might be the D (7 bases). The J call may be mistaken, given a closer DNA end match to TRBJ2-7. CDR3 length: 16 amino acids. The germline V gene encodes CDR1 LGHDT and CDR2 YNNKEL (reference sequence). The CDR3 loop reads CASSQGGDSSYNEQYF. CDR3 nucleotides: TGTGCCAGCAGCCAAGGGGGGGACAGCTCCTACAATGAGCAGTACTTC.

This clonotype was counted only a few times. V is TRBV20-1 and J is TRBJ2-7, with D perhaps matching TRBD1 (7 bases). The germline V and J ends were trimmed by 3 bases and 5 bases, with 14 bases remaining between them. CDR1 is DFQATT, CDR2 SNEGSKA, per germline (reference sequence). This CDR3 comprises 13 residues. Here the CDR3 DNA reads TGCAGTGCTAGTGACAGGGAGGTGGACGAGCAGTACTTC. This encodes CSASDREVDEQYF.

This clonotype was observed a handful of times. This chain connects TRBV2 to TRBJ2-1; 10 positions agree with TRBD2. J lost 2 bases, V lost 7 bases, and 8 bases had no gene match. CDR1 is SNHLY, CDR2 FYNNEI, per germline. This CDR3 comprises 16 residues. The CDR3 nucleotides are TGTGCCAGCAACCTGTGGGGGACTAGCGCCTACAATGAGCAGTTCTTC. Translated: CASNLWGTSAYNEQFF.

V is TRBV7-9 and J is TRBJ2-5, with 8 bases matching TRBD2. The V gene end was trimmed by 3 bases and the J gene end by 11 bases; junction bases not matched to a gene: 14. Germline CDR1 reads SEHNR; CDR2 reads FQNEAQ (reference sequence). The CDR3 extends over 15 amino acids. In DNA, the CDR3 is TGTGCCAGCAGCTTGTCACGGGAGGGGTGGGCTGAGCAGTACTTC. Its translation: CASSLSREGWAEQYF.

This clonotype was seen a few times. The gene calls are TRBV3-1 and TRBJ2-1, with TRBD2 matching 7 bases. With 4 bases clipped from V and 6 bases from J, the junction kept 3 bases outside the gene matches. CDR3 length: 13 residues. CDR1 is LGHDT, CDR2 YNNKEL, per germline (reference sequence). The CDR3 protein is CASSPTSVNEQFF. CDR3 nucleotide sequence: TGTGCCAGCAGCCCAACTAGCGTCAATGAGCAGTTCTTC.

The chain has TRBV18 and TRBJ1-1, with 9 bases aligning to TRBD1. The length of the CDR3 is 15 residues. Per germline, CDR1 KGHSH and CDR2 LQKENI. Trimming took 2 bases from V and 2 from J; bases not matched to a gene: 3. The CDR3 bases are TGTGCCAGCTCACCAGACAGGGGGAAAAACACTGAAGCTTTCTTT. Its protein product is CASSPDRGKNTEAFF.

The V and J genes are TRBV28 and TRBJ2-5; D possibly uses TRBD1 or TRBD2 (6 bases each). Trimming pared 4 bases from V and 5 bases from J, leaving 17 bases between. The CDR3 runs to 15 residues. Germline loops: CDR1 MDHEN, CDR2 SYDVKM. The CDR3 region has the DNA TGTGCCAGCAGTTCTGGAGGGGGAGATGGGGAGACCCAGTACTTC. Translation: CASSSGGGDGETQYF.

This clonotype was recorded a few times. The chain carries TRBV12-3 or TRBV12-4 and TRBJ1-6, with D hard to call. V was cut by 5 bases and J by 8 bases, with 10 bases left in between. The CDR3 contains 13 residues. The CDR3 sequence is CASSQEAYSPLHF. In DNA form, the CDR3 reads TGTGCCAGCAGTCAGGAGGCGTATTCACCCCTCCACTTT.

This clonotype was counted ten times or more. This chain joins TRBV10-3 and TRBJ2-7; D is unclear. Germline-derived CDR1 and CDR2 are ENHRY and SYGVKD. This CDR3 region has 14 residues. Trimming removed 11 bases from V and 3 bases from J, with 20 bases in between. CDR3 amino acids: CAVSDLGKIYEQYF. The DNA of the CDR3 is TGTGCCGTATCCGACCTGGGAAAAATCTACGAGCAGTACTTC.

As DNA, the CDR3 is TGTGCCAGCAGCGTAGGGCTGACTAGCGGGGGTGATGAGACCCAGTTCTTC. Protein sequence: CASSVGLTSGGDETQFF. The chain couples TRBV9 to TRBJ2-1; 12 bases are shared with TRBD2. Losses at the gene ends were 0 bases for V and 13 bases for J; bases not matched to a gene: 14. Germline CDR1 SGDLS, CDR2 YYNGEE. The CDR3 runs 17 residues.

Only a few counts were recorded for this clonotype. The rearrangement uses TRBV27 and TRBJ2-1; a weak D match, TRBD2 (6 bases). V lost 5 bases and J 1 base, leaving 12 bases between the germline ends. The CDR3 spans 15 residues. Germline CDR1 reads MNHEY; CDR2 reads SMNVEV (reference sequence). CDR3: CASSRGSGSYNEQFF. Written as DNA, the CDR3 is TGTGCCAGCAGTCGGGGGTCTGGGTCCTACAATGAGCAGTTCTTC.

This clonotype was picked up many times. The genes are TRBV7-3 and TRBJ1-2; the D is unclear. CDR1 and CDR2 (germline): SGHTA, FQGTGA. CDR3 size: 12 residues. V lost 5 bases, J lost 8 bases, and 12 bases lay in between. CDR3 in amino acids: CASSDPLGGYTF. The DNA for the CDR3 is TGTGCCAGCAGCGACCCCCTCGGGGGCTACACCTTC.

In its sample, this clonotype was seen a few times. This chain joins TRBV12-3 or TRBV12-4 and TRBJ1-6; 10 bases agree with TRBD1. The length of the CDR3 is 15 residues. V was clipped by 2 bases and J by 10 bases; unmatched bases: 5. The chain's CDR3 is CASSLRGQGGSPLHF. The CDR3 DNA reads TGTGCCAGCAGTTTACGCGGACAGGGGGGATCACCCCTCCACTTT.

This clonotype was counted a few times. The chain combines TRBV10-2 with TRBJ2-5; D is unclear. Trimming removed 0 bases from V and 0 bases from J, with 5 bases in between. This CDR3 comprises 14 residues. CDR1 WSHSY and CDR2 SAAADI come from the germline V gene. This CDR3 is CASSESRYQETQYF. The CDR3 DNA reads as TGCGCCAGCAGTGAGTCCCGGTACCAAGAGACCCAGTACTTC.

V gene TRBV12-3 or TRBV12-4 combines with J gene TRBJ2-7, with 7 bases matching TRBD1. CDR3 length: 15 residues. With V trimmed by 3 bases and J by 3 bases, 8 bases remained unmatched. CDR3 DNA: TGTGCCAGCAGTTTTAATTCAGGGGGATACTACGAGCAGTACTTC. Translating gives CASSFNSGGYYEQYF.

This clonotype was counted a few times. This chain connects TRBV20-1 to TRBJ2-1, with 8 bases that match TRBD2. The CDR3 sequence is 12 residues long. Germline values: CDR1 DFQATT, CDR2 SNEGSKA (reference sequence). Germline trimming cut 5 bases from V and 8 bases from J; bases unmatched to any gene: 5. CDR3 bases: TGCAGTGCTCGGACTAGCTCCCATGAGCAGTTCTTC. Translating gives CSARTSSHEQFF.

V usage is TRBV28 and J usage is TRBJ2-5, with D possibly matching TRBD2 (5 bases). The CDR3 has 15 residues. CDR1 and CDR2 from the germline V gene are MDHEN and SYDVKM. V gave up 1 base and J gave up 5 bases, with 14 bases separating them. The CDR3 sequence: CASSLFRLTWETQYF. The CDR3 DNA follows: TGTGCCAGCAGTTTATTCCGACTAACCTGGGAGACCCAGTACTTC. The full variable domain, its missing parts supplied by reference TRBV28 and TRBJ2-5, is DVKVTQSSRYLVKRTGEKVFLECVQDMDHENMFWYRQDPGLGLRLIYFSYDVKMKEKGDIPEGYSVSREKKERFSLILESASTNQTSMYLCASSLFRLTWETQYFGPGTRLLVL.